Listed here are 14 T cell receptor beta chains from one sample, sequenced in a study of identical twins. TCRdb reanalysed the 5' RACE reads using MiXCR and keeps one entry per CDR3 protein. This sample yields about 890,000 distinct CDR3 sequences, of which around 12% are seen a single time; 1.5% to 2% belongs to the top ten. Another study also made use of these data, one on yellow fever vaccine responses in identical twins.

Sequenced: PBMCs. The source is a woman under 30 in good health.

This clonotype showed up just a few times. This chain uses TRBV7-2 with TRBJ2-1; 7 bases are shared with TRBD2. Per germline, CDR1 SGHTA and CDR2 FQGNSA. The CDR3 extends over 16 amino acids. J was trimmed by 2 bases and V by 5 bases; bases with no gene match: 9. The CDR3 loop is CASSRGAGVPYNEQFF. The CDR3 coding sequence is TGTGCCAGCAGCAGAGGGGCGGGAGTCCCCTACAATGAGCAGTTCTTC.

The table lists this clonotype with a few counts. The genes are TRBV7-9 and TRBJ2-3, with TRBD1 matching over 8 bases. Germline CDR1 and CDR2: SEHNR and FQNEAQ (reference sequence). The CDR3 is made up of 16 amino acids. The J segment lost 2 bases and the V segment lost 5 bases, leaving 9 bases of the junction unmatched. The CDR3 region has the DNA TGTGCCAGCAGCGACCGGGACAGGAATCCCACAGATACGCAGTATTTT. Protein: CASSDRDRNPTDTQYF.

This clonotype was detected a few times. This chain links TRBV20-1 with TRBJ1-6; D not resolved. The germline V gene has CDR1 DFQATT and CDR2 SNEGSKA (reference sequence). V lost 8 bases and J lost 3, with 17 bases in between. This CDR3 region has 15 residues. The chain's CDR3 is CSPAAITHYNSPLHF. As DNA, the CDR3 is TGCAGTCCGGCCGCAATAACGCACTATAATTCACCCCTCCACTTT.

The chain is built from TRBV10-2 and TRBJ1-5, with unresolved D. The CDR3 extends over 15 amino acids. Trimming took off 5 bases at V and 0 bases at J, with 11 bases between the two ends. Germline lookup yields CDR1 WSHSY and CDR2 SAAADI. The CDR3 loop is CASSLGTDSNQPQHF. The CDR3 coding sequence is TGCGCCAGCAGTCTGGGCACCGATAGCAATCAGCCCCAGCATTTT.

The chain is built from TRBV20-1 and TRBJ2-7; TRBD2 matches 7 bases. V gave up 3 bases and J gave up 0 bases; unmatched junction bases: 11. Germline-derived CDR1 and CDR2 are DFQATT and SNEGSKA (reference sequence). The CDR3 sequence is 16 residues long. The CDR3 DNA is TGCAGTGCTAGTTTACGGGAGGCCCGGACCTCCTACGAGCAGTACTTC. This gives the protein CSASLREARTSYEQYF.

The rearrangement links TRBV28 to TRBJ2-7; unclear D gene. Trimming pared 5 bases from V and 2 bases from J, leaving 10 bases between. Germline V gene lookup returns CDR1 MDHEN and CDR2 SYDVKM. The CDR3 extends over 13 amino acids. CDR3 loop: CASSNAGTYEQYF. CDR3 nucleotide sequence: TGTGCCAGCAGTAACGCCGGCACCTACGAGCAGTACTTC. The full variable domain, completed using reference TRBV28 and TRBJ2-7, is DVKVTQSSRYLVKRTGEKVFLECVQDMDHENMFWYRQDPGLGLRLIYFSYDVKMKEKGDIPEGYSVSREKKERFSLILESASTNQTSMYLCASSNAGTYEQYFGPGTRLTVT.

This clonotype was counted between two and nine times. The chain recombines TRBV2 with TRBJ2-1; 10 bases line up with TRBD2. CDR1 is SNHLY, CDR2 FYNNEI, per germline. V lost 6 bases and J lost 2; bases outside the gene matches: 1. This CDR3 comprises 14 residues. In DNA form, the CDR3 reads TGTGCCAGCAGAGGACTAGCGGCCTACAATGAGCAGTTCTTC. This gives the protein CASRGLAAYNEQFF.

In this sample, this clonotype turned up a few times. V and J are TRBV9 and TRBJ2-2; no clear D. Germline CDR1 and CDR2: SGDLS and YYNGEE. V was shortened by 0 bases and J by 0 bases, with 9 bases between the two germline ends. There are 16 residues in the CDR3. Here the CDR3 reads CASSVATWANTGELFF. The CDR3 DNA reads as TGTGCCAGCAGCGTAGCTACTTGGGCGAACACCGGGGAGCTGTTTTTT.

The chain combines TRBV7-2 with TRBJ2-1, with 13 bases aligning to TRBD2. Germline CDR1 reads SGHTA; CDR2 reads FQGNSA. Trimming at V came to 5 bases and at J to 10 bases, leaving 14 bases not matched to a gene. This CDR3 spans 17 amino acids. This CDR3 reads CASSLYSSTSGGREQFF. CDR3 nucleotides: TGTGCCAGCAGCCTCTATTCCTCGACTAGCGGGGGGAGGGAGCAGTTCTTC.

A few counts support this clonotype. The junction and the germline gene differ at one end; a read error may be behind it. The DNA of the CDR3 is TGCGCCAGCACGAGGGCTGAGCGGTTCTTC. Its protein product is CASTRAERFF. The V gene is TRBV5-1, the J gene TRBJ2-1; D possibly corresponds to TRBD2 (5 bases). Per germline, CDR1 SGHRS and CDR2 YFSETQ. The CDR3 spans 10 residues.

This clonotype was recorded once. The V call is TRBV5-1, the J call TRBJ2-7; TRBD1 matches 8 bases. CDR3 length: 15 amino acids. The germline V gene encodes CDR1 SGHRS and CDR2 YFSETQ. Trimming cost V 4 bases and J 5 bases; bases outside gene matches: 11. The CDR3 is CASSLRTGMVHEQYF. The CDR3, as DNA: TGCGCCAGCAGCCTGAGGACAGGGATGGTCCACGAGCAGTACTTC.

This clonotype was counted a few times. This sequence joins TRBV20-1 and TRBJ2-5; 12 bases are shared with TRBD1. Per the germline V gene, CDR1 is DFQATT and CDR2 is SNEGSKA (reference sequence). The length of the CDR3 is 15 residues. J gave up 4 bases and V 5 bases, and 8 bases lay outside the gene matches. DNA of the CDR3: TGCAGTGCTTCTCCGGGACAGGGGGCGTCAGAGACCCAGTACTTC. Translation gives CSASPGQGASETQYF.

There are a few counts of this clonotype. For the CDR3, the DNA is TGTGCCAGCAGCCAAGATCGAGACAGCCCGAAGGGGGAAAAACTGTTTTTT. Encoded protein: CASSQDRDSPKGEKLFF. This rearrangement joins TRBV3-1 to TRBJ1-4; possible D gene TRBD1, 5 bases. Per germline, CDR1 LGHDT and CDR2 YNNKEL (reference sequence). The CDR3 extends over 17 amino acids. Trimming stripped 0 bases from V and 8 bases from J, with 19 bases between.

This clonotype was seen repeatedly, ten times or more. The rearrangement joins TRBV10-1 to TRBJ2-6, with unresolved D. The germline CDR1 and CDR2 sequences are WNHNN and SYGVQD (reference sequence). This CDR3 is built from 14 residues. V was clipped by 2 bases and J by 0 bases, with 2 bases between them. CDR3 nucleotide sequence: TGCGCCAGCAGTGAGGGCTCTGGGGCCAACGTCCTGACTTTC. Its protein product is CASSEGSGANVLTF.